The 24 T cell receptor beta chains in this list originate from one sample, sequenced in a study of blood T cell repertoires in COVID-19. Libraries were prepared by immunoSEQ multiplex PCR; TCRdb keeps only in-frame clonotypes and omits some of them. The table lists about 350,000 clones, approximately 90% of them singletons. Input material: peripheral blood. These receptors all come from a woman aged 55-70 years with COVID-19, enrolled during active disease.

This chain joins TRBV9 and TRBJ1-4; 7 bases line up with TRBD1. The CDR3 spans 17 residues. V lost 3 bases and J lost 0; bases outside the gene matches: 8. From germline, CDR1 is SGDLS and CDR2 YYNGEE. CDR3 sequence: CASSAAPGQPTNEKLFF. CDR3 bases: TGTGCCAGCAGCGCAGCCCCGGGACAGCCAACTAATGAAAAACTGTTTTTT.

The chain links TRBV7-9 to TRBJ2-3; 11 bases map to TRBD2. Trimming took 7 bases from V and 4 from J; bases not matched to a gene: 7. Germline V CDR1 and CDR2: SEHNR, FQNEAQ (reference sequence). CDR3 length: 15 residues. For the CDR3, the DNA is TGTGCCAGCACCAGTAGCGGGGGGGTAGCAGATACGCAGTATTTT. Its protein is CASTSSGGVADTQYF. Complete variable domain (other parts from reference TRBV7-9 and TRBJ2-3): DTGVSQNPRHKITKRGQNVTFRCDPISEHNRLYWYRQTLGQGPEFLTYFQNEAQLEKSRLLSDRFSAERPKGSFSTLEIQRTEQGDSAMYLCASTSSGGVADTQYFGPGTRLTVL.

The rearrangement links TRBV28 to TRBJ1-4, with a tentative D call TRBD1 (6 bases). This CDR3 has 15 residues. In germline, CDR1 is MDHEN, CDR2 SYDVKM. Between the trimmed V and J ends, which lost 5 bases and 0 bases, there was a span of 10 bases. The chain's CDR3 is CASSPRTATNEKLFF. CDR3 DNA sequence: TGTGCCAGCAGTCCTCGGACAGCAACTAATGAAAAACTGTTTTTT. The entire variable domain, with the rest obtained from reference TRBV28 and TRBJ1-4, is as follows: DVKVTQSSRYLVKRTGEKVFLECVQDMDHENMFWYRQDPGLGLRLIYFSYDVKMKEKGDIPEGYSVSREKKERFSLILESASTNQTSMYLCASSPRTATNEKLFFGSGTQLSVL.

The chain joins TRBV5-6 to TRBJ1-2; possibly TRBD1 for D (5 bases). CDR3 length equals 15 residues. V gave up 0 bases and J gave up 4 bases, with 13 bases separating them. Germline CDR1 and CDR2: SGHDT and YYEEEE. The CDR3 loop is CASSLGTTGIYGYTF. Written as DNA, the CDR3 is TGTGCCAGCAGCTTGGGTACCACAGGTATCTATGGCTACACCTTC.

V gene TRBV3-1 (or the pseudogene TRBV3-2) combines with J gene TRBJ1-4; D unclear. Trimming pared 3 bases from V and 6 bases from J, leaving 8 bases between. CDR1 LGHDT and CDR2 YNNKEL come from the germline V gene (reference sequence). CDR3 length equals 13 residues. The CDR3 spells CASSQAGYEKLFF. The CDR3 DNA is TGTGCCAGCAGCCAGGCGGGGTATGAAAAACTGTTTTTT.

The V and J genes are TRBV2 and TRBJ2-3; 9 positions match TRBD1. The junction had 6 bases not matched to a gene; V was cut back by 8 bases and J by 3 bases. CDR3 length equals 14 residues. From germline, CDR1 is SNHLY and CDR2 FYNNEI. In DNA form, the CDR3 reads TGTGCCAGCGGACACAGGGGGCCAACAGATACGCAGTATTTT. Its protein product is CASGHRGPTDTQYF.

CDR3 sequence: CASSLAPTGGSYNEQFF. In DNA form, the CDR3 reads TGTGCCAGCAGCTTAGCCCCGACAGGGGGCTCCTACAATGAGCAGTTCTTC. This rearrangement joins TRBV7-9 to TRBJ2-1; TRBD1 agrees at 9 bases. The V gene's germline CDR1 is SEHNR and CDR2 FQNEAQ (reference sequence). Unmatched junction bases numbered 3, after V lost 0 bases and J lost 0 bases. The length of the CDR3 is 17 residues.

A word on this clone: This specimen includes other DNA sequences encoding the same CDR3. The rearrangement links TRBV24-1 to TRBJ1-2; D not resolved. Germline assignment: CDR1 KGHDR and CDR2 SFDVKD. The V end lost 3 bases, the J end lost 4 bases, and 5 bases lay between the germline ends. CDR3 size: 12 residues. CDR3 in DNA: TGTGCCACCAGTGATCGGGGCTATGGCTACACCTTC. Its protein is CATSDRGYGYTF.

This clone has a handful of counts. V and J are TRBV6-5 and TRBJ1-6, with 7 bases that match TRBD1. V lost 6 bases, J lost 5 bases, and 7 bases stayed unmatched. Germline-derived CDR1 and CDR2 are MNHEY and SVGAGI. The CDR3 spans 15 residues. The CDR3 is CASSLTGSDNSPLHF. In DNA form, the CDR3 reads TGTGCCAGCAGCCTGACAGGGAGCGATAATTCACCCCTCCACTTT.

For this clone: This CDR3 is also generated by other DNA sequences in the sample. The chain joins TRBV9 to TRBJ2-3; 9 positions match TRBD2. V dropped 2 bases and J dropped 1; count of bases not matched to a gene: 2. Germline CDR1 reads SGDLS; CDR2 reads YYNGEE. The CDR3 is 15 residues long. For the CDR3, the DNA is TGTGCCAGCAGCGTTAGCGGGGGAGGCACAGATACGCAGTATTTT. Its translation is CASSVSGGGTDTQYF.

V gene TRBV18 combines with J gene TRBJ1-4; 10 nucleotides agree with TRBD1. The J segment lost 7 bases and the V segment lost 3 bases, leaving 2 bases of the junction unmatched. CDR1 is KGHSH, CDR2 LQKENI, per germline. This CDR3 is built from 14 residues. CDR3 protein: CASSPGTGAEKLFF. The CDR3 DNA follows: TGTGCCAGCTCACCTGGGACAGGGGCTGAAAAACTGTTTTTT. Using reference TRBV18 and TRBJ1-4 for the parts outside the CDR3, the full variable domain is NAGVMQNPRHLVRRRGQEARLRCSPMKGHSHVYWYRQLPEEGLKFMVYLQKENIIDESGMPKERFSAEFPKEGPSILRIQQVVRGDSAAYFCASSPGTGAEKLFFGSGTQLSVL.

The rearrangement joins TRBV2 to TRBJ1-5; D is undetermined. This CDR3 is built from 14 residues. Germline V gene sequence: CDR1 SNHLY, CDR2 FYNNEI. Trimming took 9 bases from V and 2 from J, leaving 14 bases between them. As DNA, the CDR3 is TGTGCCAGTGAGGGATGGAAGGGCAATCAGCCCCAGCATTTT. It encodes CASEGWKGNQPQHF.

This chain links TRBV5-4 with TRBJ2-5, with a weak D call TRBD2 (6 bases). This CDR3 spans 16 amino acids. Germline assignment: CDR1 SGHNT and CDR2 YYREEE (reference sequence). Trimming pared 5 bases from V and 1 base from J, leaving 18 bases between. The CDR3 DNA reads as TGTGCCAGCAGTGCAGGGACTGCCGTTGCCCAAGAGACCCAGTACTTC. Its protein product is CASSAGTAVAQETQYF.

This clone was found a few times. This sequence joins TRBV7-3 and TRBJ2-3; no clear D gene. Trimming pared 0 bases from V and 4 bases from J, leaving 11 bases between. Germline-derived CDR1 and CDR2 are SGHTA and FQGTGA. CDR3 length: 15 amino acids. CDR3 DNA sequence: TGTGCCAGCAGCTTAACCGGTGATTATGCAGATACGCAGTATTTT. This translates into CASSLTGDYADTQYF.

The chain joins TRBV28 to TRBJ1-5; 7 positions agree with TRBD1. The CDR3 totals 13 residues. Trimming took 5 bases from V and 2 from J; bases not matched to a gene: 0. Per the germline V gene, CDR1 is MDHEN and CDR2 is SYDVKM. CDR3 nucleotides: TGTGCCAGCAGTGACAGGGGCAATCAGCCCCAGCATTTT. Protein sequence: CASSDRGNQPQHF.

This clone was observed once. This chain links TRBV9 with TRBJ1-6; 9 nucleotides align to TRBD1. After removal of 4 bases from V and 3 bases from J, the junction contained 5 bases not matched to a gene. This CDR3 is 16 amino acids long. CDR1 is SGDLS and CDR2 is YYNGEE in the germline V gene. The CDR3 here is CASSSRDRDYNSPLHF. The CDR3 nucleotides are TGTGCCAGCAGCTCCCGGGACAGGGACTATAATTCACCCCTCCACTTT.

V usage is TRBV11-3 and J usage is TRBJ1-4; D is undetermined. The CDR3 is 17 amino acids. With 0 bases removed from V and 7 bases from J, the gap between germline ends came to 18 bases. Germline V gives CDR1 SGHNT, CDR2 YENEEA. CDR3 coding DNA: TGTGCCAGCAGCTTAGACGAGGAGGGCAAGGAGGCTGAAAAACTGTTTTTT. Protein: CASSLDEEGKEAEKLFF. Complete variable domain (other parts from reference TRBV11-3 and TRBJ1-4): EAGVVQSPRYKIIEKKQPVAFWCNPISGHNTLYWYLQNLGQGPELLIRYENEEAVDDSQLPKDRFSAERLKGVDSTLKIQPAELGDSAVYLCASSLDEEGKEAEKLFFGSGTQLSVL.

A remark on this clone: The same CDR3 also results from other DNA sequences found in this sample. This sequence joins TRBV5-1 and TRBJ1-5; D is unresolved. Looked up from germline, CDR1 is SGHRS and CDR2 is YFSETQ. This CDR3 contains 15 residues. V lost 0 bases to trimming and J lost 0 bases, with 7 bases between them. CDR3 DNA: TGCGCCAGCAGCTTGGCCGGGTATAGCAATCAGCCCCAGCATTTT. This translates into CASSLAGYSNQPQHF.

The rearrangement joins TRBV19 to TRBJ2-3; D gene unclear. CDR3 length: 16 residues. Germline V gene sequence: CDR1 LNHDA, CDR2 SQIVND (reference sequence). V lost 9 bases, J lost 4 bases, and 23 bases lay in between. The CDR3 nucleotides are TGTGCCAGCAGCTCAGCTGGCGGCCCATTGGCAGATACGCAGTATTTT. Translating gives CASSSAGGPLADTQYF.

This chain connects TRBV5-1 to TRBJ1-1, with a tentative D call TRBD1 (6 bases). V was clipped by 7 bases and J by 3 bases, with 22 bases between them. The CDR3 has 16 residues. The V gene's germline CDR1 is SGHRS and CDR2 YFSETQ. CDR3 sequence reads: CASLPGDRKPYTEAFF. CDR3 in DNA: TGCGCCAGCTTACCAGGCGACAGGAAACCATACACTGAAGCTTTCTTT. Supplemented by reference TRBV5-1 and TRBJ1-1, the full variable domain reads KAGVTQTPRYLIKTRGQQVTLSCSPISGHRSVSWYQQTPGQGLQFLFEYFSETQRNKGNFPGRFSGRQFSNSRSEMNVSTLELGDSALYLCASLPGDRKPYTEAFFGQGTRLTVV.

The rearrangement links TRBV19 to TRBJ1-2; 9 bases fit TRBD1. Germline CDR1 is LNHDA and CDR2 is SQIVND (reference sequence). J gave up 3 bases and V 3 bases, and 11 bases lay outside the gene matches. The CDR3 extends over 17 amino acids. Here the CDR3 reads CASSISWTGALDYGYTF. CDR3 nucleotide sequence: TGTGCCAGTAGTATCTCCTGGACAGGGGCTCTAGACTATGGCTACACCTTC.

This chain links TRBV5-1 with TRBJ1-6, with 7 bases fitting TRBD1. Germline values: CDR1 SGHRS, CDR2 YFSETQ. The CDR3 extends over 14 amino acids. V was pared by 2 bases and J by 9 bases, with 5 bases of the junction left unmatched. CDR3 in amino acids: CASSFAGGGSPLHF. DNA for the CDR3: TGCGCCAGCAGCTTTGCAGGGGGAGGTTCACCCCTCCACTTT.

This clone was counted a single time. The chain joins TRBV5-1 to TRBJ2-7, with D possibly matching TRBD1 (6 bases). CDR1 SGHRS and CDR2 YFSETQ come from the germline V gene. Deletions cut 2 bases from V and 6 bases from J, with 15 bases between. This CDR3 has 14 amino acids. In DNA form, the CDR3 reads TGCGCCAGCAGCTTATCTACAGGGAAACCCGAGCAGTACTTC. It translates to CASSLSTGKPEQYF.

The chain employs TRBV6-1 and TRBJ2-3; 7 bases match TRBD1. The CDR3 is 16 residues long. Unmatched junction bases numbered 7, after V lost 1 base and J lost 3 bases. Germline lookup yields CDR1 MNHNS and CDR2 SASEGT. CDR3 in amino acids: CASSEVYNRGTDTQYF. The CDR3 coding sequence is TGTGCCAGCAGTGAAGTTTATAACAGGGGTACAGATACGCAGTATTTT.